What follows are 21 T cell receptor beta chains derived from one specimen sequenced in a study of blood T cell repertoires in COVID-19. Measured with immunoSEQ multiplex PCR; TCRdb has only the in-frame clones, and not every one. The sample lists under 300,000 clones; roughly 83% were seen once. Sequenced: peripheral blood. Source of these receptors: a man aged 55 to 70 who had recovered from COVID-19.

The chain employs TRBV15 and TRBJ2-2; D gene uncertain. V was cut by 1 base and J by 2 bases, with 14 bases left in between. The CDR3 is 17 residues long. Germline values: CDR1 LNHNV, CDR2 YYDKDF (reference sequence). CDR3 sequence: CATSRARFDRNTGELFF. As DNA, the CDR3 is TGTGCCACCAGCAGAGCTAGGTTCGACCGTAACACCGGGGAGCTGTTTTTT.

V gene TRBV9 combines with J gene TRBJ2-3, with D perhaps TRBD2 (6 bases). With 0 bases removed from V and 5 bases from J, the gap between germline ends came to 16 bases. Germline CDR1 is SGDLS and CDR2 is YYNGEE. CDR3 length: 16 residues. The CDR3 DNA reads as TGTGCCAGCAGCGTAGGGACTACCGGGCGGGTAGATACGCAGTATTTT. It encodes CASSVGTTGRVDTQYF.

The J gene is TRBJ2-7, the V gene TRBV19; TRBD1 agrees at 10 bases. From germline, CDR1 is LNHDA and CDR2 SQIVND (reference sequence). J gave up 4 bases and V 8 bases, and 5 bases lay outside the gene matches. CDR3 size: 13 residues. The CDR3 DNA follows: TGTGCCAGTGCCGGGACAGGGGTTTACGAGCAGTACTTC. Translated: CASAGTGVYEQYF.

In its sample, this clone was seen many times. The V call is TRBV28, the J call TRBJ1-6, with 9 bases identical to TRBD1. J lost 9 bases, V lost 1 base, and 4 bases had no gene match. This CDR3 contains 15 residues. Germline V gene sequence: CDR1 MDHEN, CDR2 SYDVKM. This chain's CDR3 is CASSLFGTGTSPLHF. In nucleotides, the CDR3 is TGTGCCAGCAGTTTATTTGGGACAGGGACTTCACCCCTCCACTTT.

This clone was observed once. The chain links TRBV5-1 to TRBJ1-2; TRBD1 matches 8 bases. Losses at the gene ends were 4 bases for V and 5 bases for J; bases not matched to a gene: 13. Germline CDR1 and CDR2: SGHRS and YFSETQ. There are 16 residues in the CDR3. The CDR3 region is CASSPAPTGALYGYTF. DNA for the CDR3: TGCGCCAGCAGCCCCGCCCCGACAGGGGCCCTATATGGCTACACCTTC.

This clone showed up just once. The chain joins TRBV18 to TRBJ2-7; tentatively, D is TRBD1 (5 bases). Germline V gives CDR1 KGHSH, CDR2 LQKENI. V lost 6 bases and J lost 3, with 21 bases in between. The CDR3 has 16 amino acids. Here the CDR3 reads CASSNLPGLQVYEQYF. The CDR3 DNA sequence: TGTGCCAGCTCGAACCTTCCAGGGCTTCAAGTCTACGAGCAGTACTTC.

The chain joins TRBV19 to TRBJ1-2; 8 bases map to TRBD1. This CDR3 region has 15 residues. Germline V lookup: CDR1 LNHDA, CDR2 SQIVND (reference sequence). V gave up 3 bases and J gave up 1 base; unmatched junction bases: 4. The CDR3 DNA reads as TGTGCCAGTAGTATGCCAGGGGGCTATAACTATGGCTACACCTTC. It encodes CASSMPGGYNYGYTF.

This clone was seen only a few times. This sequence joins TRBV19 and TRBJ2-2, with TRBD2 as a possible D gene (5 bases). Trimming removed 6 bases from V and 2 bases from J, with 10 bases in between. The CDR3 extends over 14 amino acids. Germline-derived CDR1 and CDR2 are LNHDA and SQIVND (reference sequence). CDR3 residues: CASRVSANTGELFF. CDR3 nucleotide sequence: TGTGCCAGTAGAGTTAGCGCCAACACCGGGGAGCTGTTTTTT.

This clone was seen once. The rearrangement uses TRBV7-3 and TRBJ1-6; 11 bases map to TRBD1. The CDR3 sequence is 14 residues long. The germline V gene has CDR1 SGHTA and CDR2 FQGTGA. The J segment lost 8 bases and the V segment lost 5 bases, leaving 2 bases of the junction unmatched. CDR3 sequence reads: CASSPGQGDSPLHF. The DNA of the CDR3 is TGTGCCAGCAGCCCGGGACAGGGGGATTCACCCCTCCACTTT.

The chain recombines TRBV5-1 with TRBJ2-2; 10 nucleotides match TRBD2. Germline V gene data show CDR1 as SGHRS and CDR2 as YFSETQ. V shed 7 bases, J shed 4 bases, and the junction held 10 bases outside the gene matches. The CDR3 has 16 residues. CDR3 amino acids: CASQRGGLSGTGELFF. In DNA form, the CDR3 reads TGCGCCAGCCAGCGGGGGGGCTTATCCGGCACCGGGGAGCTGTTTTTT.

The chain is built from TRBV5-1 and TRBJ2-1; TRBD1 might be the D (5 bases). Trimming left V 3 bases short and J 5 bases short, with 12 bases between. This CDR3 has 14 amino acids. CDR1 and CDR2 from the germline V gene are SGHRS and YFSETQ. The CDR3 protein is CASSSLGANNEQFF. The DNA for the CDR3 is TGCGCCAGCAGCTCTTTAGGGGCGAACAATGAGCAGTTCTTC.

The CDR3 reads CASSPRPGTSGARRETQYF. CDR3 in DNA: TGTGCCAGCTCACCACGCCCGGGGACTAGCGGGGCCCGCAGGGAGACCCAGTACTTC. The chain carries TRBV18 and TRBJ2-5; TRBD2 agrees at 13 bases. This CDR3 spans 19 amino acids. CDR1 and CDR2 from the germline V gene are KGHSH and LQKENI. V shed 1 base, J shed 5 bases, and the junction held 13 bases outside the gene matches.

The V gene is TRBV3-1 (or the pseudogene TRBV3-2), the J gene TRBJ2-3, with 14 nucleotides matching TRBD2. Looked up from germline, CDR1 is LGHDT and CDR2 is YNNKEL (reference sequence). The trim removed 6 bases at V and 5 bases at J, leaving 7 bases unmatched. The CDR3 length is 16 residues. The DNA of the CDR3 is TGTGCCAGCAGGACTAGCGGGGGGGCTTTGGAAGATACGCAGTATTTT. Amino acid sequence: CASRTSGGALEDTQYF.

The chain is built from TRBV12-5 and TRBJ1-5; TRBD1 agrees at 7 bases. V shed 1 base and J 6 bases; nucleotides not matched to a gene: 9. The CDR3 length is 16 residues. The germline gives CDR1 LGHNT, CDR2 FRNRAP. Here the CDR3 DNA reads TGTGCTAGTGGTTTGGCCCAGGGACAGTCGCTTCAGCCCCAGCATTTT. Translation gives CASGLAQGQSLQPQHF.

The chain links TRBV12-3 or TRBV12-4 to TRBJ2-3, with D unclear. Trimming left V 6 bases short and J 5 bases short, with 9 bases between. The CDR3 is 12 residues long. The CDR3 reads CASRLGRDTQYF. The DNA for the CDR3 is TGTGCCAGCAGGCTTGGTAGAGATACGCAGTATTTT.

This chain uses TRBV6-4 with TRBJ2-4; TRBD1 agrees at 8 bases. V lost 3 bases and J lost 12; bases outside the gene matches: 7. Germline lookup yields CDR1 MRHNA and CDR2 SNTAGT. This CDR3 spans 13 amino acids. CDR3 sequence: CASSEGQAGRQYF. Here the CDR3 DNA reads TGTGCCAGCAGTGAGGGACAGGCCGGACGTCAGTACTTC.

The CDR3, as DNA: TGTGCCAGCACCCTAGCCGGGACAGGGGATCTGGAGCAGTACTTC. This sequence encodes CASTLAGTGDLEQYF. The V gene is TRBV6-6, the J gene TRBJ2-7, with 10 bases matching TRBD1. This CDR3 contains 15 residues. Germline V lookup: CDR1 MNHNY, CDR2 SVGAGI (reference sequence). V shed 7 bases, J shed 7 bases, and the junction held 13 bases outside the gene matches.

J is TRBJ2-7 and V is TRBV10-3, with a tentative D call TRBD1 (5 bases). The CDR3 covers 14 residues. Germline CDR1 reads ENHRY; CDR2 reads SYGVKD. V lost 7 bases, J lost 0 bases, and 13 bases lay in between. The CDR3 DNA reads TGTGCCATCAAGCAGACAGAATTCTCCTACGAGCAGTACTTC. Its protein product is CAIKQTEFSYEQYF.

The chain links TRBV19 to TRBJ2-5; TRBD2 matches 9 bases. The ends lost 4 bases at V and 4 bases at J; junction bases unmatched: 16. CDR1 and CDR2 from the germline V gene are LNHDA and SQIVND (reference sequence). The CDR3 consists of 18 residues. CDR3 in DNA: TGTGCCAGTAGTACCCCGGGTAGCGGGGGTGGGAATGGAGAGACCCAGTACTTC. It is translated as CASSTPGSGGGNGETQYF.

The genes are TRBV1 and TRBJ2-1; the table's D call TRBD2 went unverified against the DNA. TRBV1 represents a pseudogene. There are 18 residues in the CDR3. In DNA form, the CDR3 reads TGCACCAGCAGCCAAGATTTGCCTAGCGGGGGGGCGGGCAATGAGCAGTTCTTC. Its protein product is CTSSQDLPSGGAGNEQFF.

V gene TRBV5-1 combines with J gene TRBJ2-7; 9 positions match TRBD1. Looked up from germline, CDR1 is SGHRS and CDR2 is YFSETQ. The V segment lost 0 bases and the J segment 5 bases; nucleotides outside the gene matches: 6. The CDR3 has 15 residues. The CDR3: CASSLVGQGTNEQYF. CDR3 DNA: TGCGCCAGCAGCTTGGTGGGACAGGGCACGAACGAGCAGTACTTC. The entire variable domain, with the rest obtained from reference TRBV5-1 and TRBJ2-7, is as follows: KAGVTQTPRYLIKTRGQQVTLSCSPISGHRSVSWYQQTPGQGLQFLFEYFSETQRNKGNFPGRFSGRQFSNSRSEMNVSTLELGDSALYLCASSLVGQGTNEQYFGPGTRLTVT.